Each of the 24 T cell receptor beta chains below was sequenced from the same sample in a study of T cell responses to AZD1222 COVID-19 vaccine listed by TCRdb under 2021. The time point tag for this specimen amounts to: about 28 days (+/-7) after the second vaccine dose. The library came from the immunoSEQ multiplex PCR assay. Not all clones reach the TCRdb copy of this immuneACCESS table, which keeps in-frame sequences only. Checked studies attribute under half of the gap to unresolved V genes and leave the rest unexplained. Present in this sample are 95,000 to 100,000 clones, roughly 86% of which were seen just once. In total, the top ten clones hold about 16% of the sample. The starting material was peripheral blood, obtained 28 days after the second AZD1222 dose. The origin of the receptors is an adult who received the AZD1222 COVID-19 vaccine.

This chain uses TRBV7-9 with TRBJ1-3, with a tentative D call TRBD1 (6 bases). V lost 5 bases and J 0 bases, leaving 20 bases between the germline ends. The germline CDR1 and CDR2 sequences are SEHNR and FQNEAQ (reference sequence). The CDR3 length is 18 residues. CDR3 protein: CASSPQGQQGTSGNTIYF. DNA for the CDR3: TGTGCCAGCAGCCCCCAGGGTCAACAGGGAACCTCTGGAAACACCATATATTTT.

The chain links TRBV5-1 to TRBJ2-7, with TRBD2 identical over 13 bases. CDR1 SGHRS and CDR2 YFSETQ come from the germline V gene. The CDR3 extends over 15 amino acids. The V gene end was trimmed by 5 bases and the J gene end by 3 bases; junction bases not matched to a gene: 5. The CDR3 coding sequence is TGCGCCAGCAGTCCTCGGACTAGCGGGAGCTACGAGCAGTACTTC. Translated, it gives CASSPRTSGSYEQYF.

The chain joins TRBV7-9 to TRBJ2-2; D is possibly TRBD1 (6 bases). V was cut by 6 bases and J by 7 bases, with 15 bases left in between. Germline values: CDR1 SEHNR, CDR2 FQNEAQ (reference sequence). CDR3 length: 14 residues. The CDR3 coding sequence is TGTGCCAGCAGAGGACAGTCTGGGGTCGGGGAGCTGTTTTTT. Translating it yields CASRGQSGVGELFF.

CDR3 nucleotides: TGTGCCAGCAGCTGGGGGCAGGGGGCGGATCAGCCCCAGCATTTT. It codes for CASSWGQGADQPQHF. J is TRBJ1-5 and V is TRBV6-5; 8 nucleotides align to TRBD1. The CDR3 consists of 15 residues. J lost 5 bases, V lost 6 bases, and 9 bases had no gene match. CDR1 and CDR2 from the germline V gene are MNHEY and SVGAGI.

This chain joins TRBV19 and TRBJ1-2; perhaps TRBD1 as D (6 bases). V lost 5 bases and J lost 4, with 14 bases in between. The CDR3 has 14 residues. Germline CDR1 reads LNHDA; CDR2 reads SQIVND (reference sequence). CDR3 sequence reads: CASSPPNRVYGYTF. The CDR3 nucleotides read TGTGCCAGTAGTCCCCCTAACAGGGTCTATGGCTACACCTTC.

This chain uses TRBV27 with TRBJ2-1, with D possibly being TRBD1 (5 bases). Germline V gives CDR1 MNHEY, CDR2 SMNVEV (reference sequence). The ends were cut back, 3 bases at V and 7 bases at J, with 13 bases in the middle. CDR3 length: 14 amino acids. This CDR3 is CASSFSGKKNEQFF. CDR3 DNA sequence: TGTGCCAGCAGTTTCTCAGGGAAGAAGAATGAGCAGTTCTTC.

This clone appeared a few times. This sequence joins TRBV28 and TRBJ1-6; TRBD1 is a possible D gene (5 bases). The CDR3 runs to 12 residues. V was shortened by 5 bases and J by 13 bases, with 12 bases between the two germline ends. CDR1 is MDHEN and CDR2 is SYDVKM in the germline V gene. CDR3: CASSPPRGPLHF. For the CDR3, the DNA is TGTGCCAGCAGTCCGCCCCGGGGGCCCCTCCACTTT.

The chain carries TRBV11-2 and TRBJ2-3, with 8 bases fitting TRBD2. The length of the CDR3 is 16 residues. The V segment lost 1 base and the J segment 2 bases; nucleotides outside the gene matches: 5. CDR1 and CDR2 (germline): SGHAT, FQNNGV. The CDR3 here is CASSLVPSGYTDTQYF. The CDR3 DNA sequence: TGTGCCAGCAGCTTAGTTCCTAGCGGGTACACAGATACGCAGTATTTT.

In its sample, this clone was seen once. J is TRBJ1-1 and V is TRBV6-5, with 9 nucleotides matching TRBD1. Per the germline V gene, CDR1 is MNHEY and CDR2 is SVGAGI. The CDR3 sequence is 14 residues long. With V trimmed by 10 bases and J by 8 bases, 14 bases remained unmatched. The DNA for the CDR3 is TGTGCCATCAAACCAAGACCGGGACAGGGAGAAGCTTTCTTT. It specifies CAIKPRPGQGEAFF.

The V and J genes are TRBV7-8 and TRBJ2-7; possibly TRBD2 for D (6 bases). V dropped 5 bases and J dropped 4 bases, with 12 bases sitting between them. There are 13 residues in the CDR3. Per germline, CDR1 SGHVS and CDR2 FQNEAQ. CDR3 in DNA: TGTGCCAGCAGCGCGGGACGGAATTACGAGCAGTACTTC. It encodes CASSAGRNYEQYF.

This chain joins TRBV19 and TRBJ1-1; tentatively, D is TRBD1 (6 bases). Looked up from germline, CDR1 is LNHDA and CDR2 is SQIVND (reference sequence). The CDR3 is 13 residues long. With 5 bases removed from V and 10 bases from J, the gap between germline ends came to 17 bases. For the CDR3, the DNA is TGTGCCAGTAGTTACTTCGGGGGCCTGGGAGCTTTCTTT. It is translated as CASSYFGGLGAFF.

The V gene is TRBV30, the J gene TRBJ2-7, with 7 bases aligning to TRBD1. Trimming cost V 4 bases and J 4 bases; bases outside gene matches: 4. In germline, CDR1 is GTSNPN, CDR2 SVGIG (reference sequence). CDR3 length: 12 amino acids. The chain's CDR3 is CAWNSQGYEQYF. CDR3 sequence (DNA): TGTGCCTGGAACTCACAGGGGTACGAGCAGTACTTC.

V usage is TRBV7-9 and J usage is TRBJ1-2, with 7 positions matching TRBD1. This CDR3 comprises 13 residues. Germline CDR1 reads SEHNR; CDR2 reads FQNEAQ (reference sequence). V trimming: 5 bases; J trimming: 11 bases; junction bases outside the gene matches: 11. The CDR3 DNA reads TGTGCCAGCAGCGGAGGAGCGCAGGGGGGGTACACCTTC. Translating gives CASSGGAQGGYTF.

This sequence joins TRBV11-2 and TRBJ2-1, with TRBD2 as a possible D gene (5 bases). The CDR3 extends over 14 amino acids. Trimming removed 5 bases from V and 4 bases from J, with 12 bases in between. Germline V gene sequence: CDR1 SGHAT, CDR2 FQNNGV. The CDR3 here is CASSAQRNYNEQFF. For the CDR3, the DNA is TGTGCCAGCAGCGCACAGCGGAATTACAATGAGCAGTTCTTC.

This chain connects TRBV10-2 to TRBJ2-7; D is possibly TRBD1 (6 bases). The CDR3 has 14 amino acids. V lost 2 bases and J 3 bases, leaving 11 bases between the germline ends. In germline, CDR1 is WSHSY, CDR2 SAAADI. The chain's CDR3 is CASSERGLNYEQYF. The CDR3 DNA follows: TGCGCCAGCAGTGAGAGGGGGTTAAACTACGAGCAGTACTTC.

The chain is built from TRBV19 and TRBJ1-2; a possible D gene is TRBD1 (5 bases). The germline V and J ends were trimmed by 6 bases and 4 bases, with 18 bases remaining between them. The CDR3 has 15 amino acids. Germline V lookup: CDR1 LNHDA, CDR2 SQIVND (reference sequence). For the CDR3, the DNA is TGTGCCAGTAGACGGGCCGAAGGAGGGACCTATGGCTACACCTTC. Amino acid sequence: CASRRAEGGTYGYTF.

This clone was counted a single time. This chain uses TRBV28 with TRBJ1-2, with D unclear. The CDR3 is 12 residues long. Germline V lookup: CDR1 MDHEN, CDR2 SYDVKM. Trimming pared 5 bases from V and 8 bases from J, leaving 12 bases between. CDR3 nucleotides: TGTGCCAGCAGTAGTTCGGGTCTGGGCTACACCTTC. It encodes CASSSSGLGYTF.

The genes are TRBV7-9 and TRBJ2-3, with D possibly TRBD2 on 6 matching bases. V dropped 3 bases and J dropped 2 bases, with 9 bases sitting between them. This CDR3 comprises 14 residues. Germline V gene lookup returns CDR1 SEHNR and CDR2 FQNEAQ (reference sequence). CDR3 loop: CASSFGGTTDTQYF. The DNA for the CDR3 is TGTGCCAGCAGCTTCGGGGGTACCACAGATACGCAGTATTTT.

In the case of this clone: Mismatch with germline at one junction end may stem from a read error. The V gene is TRBV4-2, the J gene TRBJ2-7, with 10 bases lining up with TRBD2. Germline lookup yields CDR1 LGHNA and CDR2 YNFKEQ. The CDR3 has 16 amino acids. CDR3 loop: CASSQGVASGRDEQYF. The CDR3 nucleotides are TGTGCCAGCAGTCAAGGGGTGGCTAGCGGGAGAGACGAGCAGTACTTC.

The chain carries TRBV11-2 and TRBJ2-3; D is unresolved. The V gene lost 3 bases and the J gene lost 3 bases, with 13 bases spanning the gap. Germline V gives CDR1 SGHAT, CDR2 FQNNGV. The CDR3 is made up of 15 amino acids. CDR3 sequence reads: CASSFLSSDTDTQYF. In DNA, the CDR3 is TGTGCCAGCAGCTTTCTGTCCAGCGATACAGATACGCAGTATTTT.

The chain couples TRBV4-1 to TRBJ1-1; 8 bases agree with TRBD1. V dropped 4 bases and J dropped 1; count of bases not matched to a gene: 2. The CDR3 is made up of 14 amino acids. CDR1 and CDR2 from the germline V gene are MGHRA and YSYEKL. CDR3 amino acids: CASSRGQGNTEAFF. CDR3 DNA sequence: TGCGCCAGCAGCCGAGGACAGGGGAACACTGAAGCTTTCTTT.

The chain couples TRBV28 to TRBJ2-5; 7 bases align to TRBD2. V dropped 0 bases and J dropped 0; count of bases not matched to a gene: 4. CDR3 length: 16 residues. Germline CDR1 reads MDHEN; CDR2 reads SYDVKM. CDR3 in DNA: TGTGCCAGCAGTTTATGGGCTAGCGGAGACCAAGAGACCCAGTACTTC. Its protein is CASSLWASGDQETQYF.

V and J are TRBV5-4 and TRBJ1-4; 9 nucleotides agree with TRBD1. The CDR3 is made up of 14 amino acids. Germline CDR1 reads SGHNT; CDR2 reads YYREEE (reference sequence). Germline trimming cut 4 bases from V and 8 bases from J; bases unmatched to any gene: 6. The CDR3 DNA reads TGTGCCAGCAGCGGGGACAGGGAGGGCGAAAAACTGTTTTTT. This sequence encodes CASSGDREGEKLFF. Drawing the rest from reference TRBV5-4 and TRBJ1-4, the complete variable domain is ETGVTQSPTHLIKTRGQQVTLRCSSQSGHNTVSWYQQALGQGPQFIFQYYREEENGRGNFPPRFSGLQFPNYSSELNVNALELDDSALYLCASSGDREGEKLFFGSGTQLSVL.

The chain carries TRBV19 and TRBJ1-1; possible D gene TRBD1, 5 bases. CDR1 is LNHDA and CDR2 is SQIVND in the germline V gene (reference sequence). There are 13 residues in the CDR3. Trimming removed 5 bases at V and 0 bases at J, with 7 bases between. CDR3 DNA sequence: TGTGCCAGTAGTGGACACTTGAACACTGAAGCTTTCTTT. This gives the protein CASSGHLNTEAFF.